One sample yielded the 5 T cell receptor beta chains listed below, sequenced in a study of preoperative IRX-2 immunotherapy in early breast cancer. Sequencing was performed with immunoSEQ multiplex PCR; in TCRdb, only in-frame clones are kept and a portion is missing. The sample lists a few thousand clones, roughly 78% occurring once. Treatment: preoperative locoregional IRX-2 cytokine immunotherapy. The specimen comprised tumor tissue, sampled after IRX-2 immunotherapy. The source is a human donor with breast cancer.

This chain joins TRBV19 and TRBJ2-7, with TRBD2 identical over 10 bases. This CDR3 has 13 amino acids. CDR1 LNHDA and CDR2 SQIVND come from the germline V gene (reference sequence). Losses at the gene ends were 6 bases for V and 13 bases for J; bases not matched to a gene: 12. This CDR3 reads CASSVPAGGPSYF. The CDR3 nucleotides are TGTGCCAGTAGCGTGCCAGCGGGAGGGCCCTCCTACTTC.

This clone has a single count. The CDR3 loop reads CASRGDRFKAFF. The CDR3 bases are TGTGCCAGCAGAGGGGACAGGTTTAAAGCTTTCTTT. V is TRBV6-8 and J is TRBJ1-1; TRBD1 matches 8 bases. Trimming removed 6 bases from V and 9 bases from J; junction bases left unmatched: 6. CDR1 and CDR2 (germline): MNHGY, SAAAGT. CDR3 length: 12 residues.

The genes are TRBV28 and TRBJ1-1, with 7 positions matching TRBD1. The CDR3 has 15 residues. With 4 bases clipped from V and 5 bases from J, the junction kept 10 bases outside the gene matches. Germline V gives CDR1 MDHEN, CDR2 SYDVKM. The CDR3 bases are TGTGCCAGCAGTTCCCTCACAGGGGCACAGACTGAAGCTTTCTTT. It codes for CASSSLTGAQTEAFF.

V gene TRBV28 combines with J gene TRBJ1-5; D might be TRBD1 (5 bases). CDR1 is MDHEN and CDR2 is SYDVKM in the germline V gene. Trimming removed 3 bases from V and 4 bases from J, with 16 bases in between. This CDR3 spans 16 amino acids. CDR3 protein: CASSLPRGLGNQPQHF. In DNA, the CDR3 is TGTGCCAGCAGTTTGCCTCGGGGGTTGGGAAATCAGCCCCAGCATTTT.

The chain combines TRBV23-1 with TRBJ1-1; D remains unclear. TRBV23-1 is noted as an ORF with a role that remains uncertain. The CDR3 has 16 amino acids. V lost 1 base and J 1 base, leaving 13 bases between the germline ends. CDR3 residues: CASSQCFRRRNTEAFF. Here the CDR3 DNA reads TGCGCCAGCAGTCAATGTTTTCGCCGGCGGAACACTGAAGCTTTCTTT.